This T cell receptor beta chain derives from a study of T cell clonotyping in hematopoietic cell transplantation. Only one count was recorded for this clone. The CDR3 loop spans 15 amino acids. With V trimmed by 8 bases and J by 2 bases, 7 bases remained unmatched. In germline, CDR1 is MGHDK, CDR2 SYGVNS. Using immunoSEQ multiplex PCR, the repertoire was profiled, and TCRdb retains in-frame clones only, with some absent. The sample yields about 10,000 clones, about 54% seen once. The J gene is TRBJ2-3, the V gene TRBV25-1, with 10 bases lining up with TRBD2. The receptor's source is a female patient aged 50-59 years who had an allogeneic stem cell transplant from an unrelated donor, so the T cells may come from the graft donor. Some clones in this sample may be carry-over from other donors' samples. The sample was peripheral blood mononuclear cells, taken 100 days after allogeneic stem cell transplant. The CDR3 spells CASRASGGPTDTQYF. CDR3 sequence (DNA): TGTGCCAGCCGTGCTAGCGGGGGTCCCACAGATACGCAGTATTTT.